A selection of T cell receptor beta chains follows, all from one sample in a study of cytomegalovirus exposure and HLA in healthy donors. Using immunoSEQ multiplex PCR, the repertoire was profiled, and TCRdb retains in-frame clones only, with some absent. This sample has around 140,000 clones, with 75% to 85% found just once. Sequencing was carried out using PBMCs. Source of these receptors: a middle-aged man in good health and CMV-seronegative. The CDR3 runs from the conserved cysteine through the conserved F or W. D genes are given only for firm matches. Clone size is shown for a subset of rows, as once, few, many or a class of expanded clone.

clone_size: NA; d_call: TRBD2; j_call: TRBJ2-7; v_call: TRBV5-6; cdr3_nt: TGTGCCAGCAGCTTGGGGCTAGCGGGGGCCAGCTCCTACGAGCAGTACTTC; cdr3_aa: CASSLGLAGASSYEQYF
clone_size: NA; d_call: TRBD1; j_call: TRBJ1-2; v_call: TRBV7-9; cdr3_nt: TGTGCCAGCAGTCAAAGGACAGGGAGAGGCTACACCTTC; cdr3_aa: CASSQRTGRGYTF
clone_size: NA; d_call: TRBD2; j_call: TRBJ2-1; v_call: TRBV5-1; cdr3_nt: TGCGCCAGCAGGGGGACTAGCGGGGGCCTCCAGCAGTTCTTC; cdr3_aa: CASRGTSGGLQQFF
clone_size: few; d_call: NA; j_call: TRBJ1-3; v_call: TRBV5-6; cdr3_nt: TGTGCCAGCAGCCCGCAGGGGTCTGGAAACACCATATATTTT; cdr3_aa: CASSPQGSGNTIYF
clone_size: NA; d_call: TRBD2; j_call: TRBJ2-7; v_call: TRBV30; cdr3_nt: TGTGCCTGTACTACTAGCGACGGTTACGAGCAGTACTTC; cdr3_aa: CACTTSDGYEQYF
clone_size: NA; d_call: NA; j_call: TRBJ1-4; v_call: TRBV6-1; cdr3_nt: TGTGCCAGCAGTGAAGCCCCCCCCTACAGACCTAATGAAAAACTGTTTTTT; cdr3_aa: CASSEAPPYRPNEKLFF
clone_size: NA; d_call: NA; j_call: TRBJ1-2; v_call: TRBV6-1; cdr3_nt: TGTGCCAGCAGACAGGGAGACGGCTACACCTTC; cdr3_aa: CASRQGDGYTF
clone_size: once; d_call: NA; j_call: TRBJ2-2; v_call: TRBV19; cdr3_nt: TGTGCCAGTGGCTCCATCGGGGGAAACACCGGGGAGCTGTTTTTT; cdr3_aa: CASGSIGGNTGELFF
clone_size: NA; d_call: NA; j_call: TRBJ1-5; v_call: TRBV19; cdr3_nt: TGTGCCAGTAGTATCCCGAATCAGCCCCAGCATTTT; cdr3_aa: CASSIPNQPQHF
clone_size: NA; d_call: TRBD1; j_call: TRBJ1-1; v_call: TRBV19; cdr3_nt: TGTGCCAGTAGTATGCAGGGGGTCACTGAAGCTTTCTTT; cdr3_aa: CASSMQGVTEAFF
clone_size: NA; d_call: TRBD1; j_call: TRBJ1-4; v_call: TRBV18; cdr3_nt: TGTGCCAGCTCACCACAAAGGGACAGGTCAACTAATGAAAAACTGTTTTTT; cdr3_aa: CASSPQRDRSTNEKLFF
clone_size: NA; d_call: TRBD1; j_call: TRBJ1-5; v_call: TRBV6-1; cdr3_nt: TGTGCCAGCAGCGAACAGGGGGTTGGCAATCAGCCCCAGCATTTT; cdr3_aa: CASSEQGVGNQPQHF
clone_size: NA; d_call: NA; j_call: TRBJ2-1; v_call: TRBV29-1; cdr3_nt: TGCAGCGTTGAAAGAGGTTACAATGAGCAGTTCTTC; cdr3_aa: CSVERGYNEQFF
clone_size: NA; d_call: NA; j_call: TRBJ2-7; v_call: TRBV28; cdr3_nt: TGTGCCAGCAGCCTTGCCCCACTGTCTAGCTCCTACGAGCAGTACTTC; cdr3_aa: CASSLAPLSSSYEQYF
clone_size: NA; d_call: TRBD2; j_call: TRBJ2-5; v_call: TRBV6-5; cdr3_nt: TGTGCCAGCAGTTACGCCTCCCGGGGGGGGGAAGAGACCCAGTACTTC; cdr3_aa: CASSYASRGGEETQYF